The subject of this entry is one T cell receptor (beta chain). This entry belongs to a study of blood T cell repertoires in COVID-19. Seattle patients were enrolled while actively infected and followed longitudinally. The germline V gene encodes CDR1 GTSNPN and CDR2 SVGIG (reference sequence). The CDR3 is 12 residues long. V lost 3 bases to trimming and J lost 4 bases, with 10 bases between them. Study processing details: Counts of nucleated cells, estimated from reference gene primer amplification, were obtained. Sequenced by immunoSEQ multiplex PCR; TCRdb stores in-frame clones only, minus some. D and trimming come from the DNA, and the V and J calls and clone size come from that table. The data contain a few hundred thousand clones, roughly 90% of them singletons.

The chain uses TRBV30 and TRBJ2-7; D is uncertain. This TCR derives from a young woman with COVID-19, enrolled during active disease. Sequencing was performed on peripheral blood. CDR3 in DNA: TGTGCCTGGAGGAGACAAATATACGAGCAGTACTTC. Its translation is CAWRRQIYEQYF.